Shown below are 22 T cell receptor beta chains from a single sample sequenced in a study of T cell repertoires in cytomegalovirus infection. One entry per CDR3 protein results from TCRdb running MiXCR on the reads. The data show hundreds of thousands of distinct CDR3 sequences, roughly a tenth seen once. Specimen: PBMCs. Receptor source: a human donor in good health (CMV status not recorded). Some clones in this sample may be carry-over from other donors' samples.

This clonotype turned up a few times. The chain employs TRBV20-1 and TRBJ1-2; D possibly corresponds to TRBD1 (6 bases). The CDR3 is made up of 14 amino acids. Trimming removed 0 bases from V and 5 bases from J, with 13 bases in between. Per the germline V gene, CDR1 is DFQATT and CDR2 is SNEGSKA (reference sequence). The CDR3: CSARDGGFGYGYTF. CDR3 sequence (DNA): TGCAGTGCTAGAGATGGGGGCTTTGGGTATGGCTACACCTTC.

The rearrangement links TRBV28 to TRBJ2-6; D might be TRBD2 (6 bases). V lost 7 bases and J 0 bases, leaving 13 bases between the germline ends. In germline, CDR1 is MDHEN, CDR2 SYDVKM. The length of the CDR3 is 16 residues. The CDR3 bases are TGTGCCAGCACCTCGGGGGACCTCTCTGGGGCCAACGTCCTGACTTTC. Translating it yields CASTSGDLSGANVLTF.

This clonotype appeared many times. This rearrangement joins TRBV6-1 to TRBJ2-2; 7 nucleotides line up with TRBD1. With 1 base clipped from V and 5 bases from J, the junction kept 13 bases outside the gene matches. The CDR3 is made up of 18 amino acids. Per germline, CDR1 MNHNS and CDR2 SASEGT. CDR3 region: CASSEGGLGTERTGELFF. The CDR3 DNA reads as TGTGCCAGCAGTGAAGGAGGCCTCGGGACAGAAAGGACCGGGGAGCTGTTTTTT.

The sample holds a few counts of this clonotype. This chain links TRBV12-3 or TRBV12-4 with TRBJ2-1; perhaps D is TRBD1 or TRBD2 (5 bases each). V lost 4 bases and J 0 bases, leaving 16 bases between the germline ends. CDR3 length equals 17 residues. The CDR3 nucleotides are TGTGCCAGCAGTTCCACCGGGACCACAACCTCCTACAATGAGCAGTTCTTC. Protein sequence: CASSSTGTTTSYNEQFF.

The sample holds many counts of this clonotype. The chain joins TRBV5-4 to TRBJ2-5; tentatively, D is TRBD1 (6 bases). Germline CDR1 and CDR2: SGHNT and YYREEE (reference sequence). The length of the CDR3 is 14 residues. The germline V and J ends were trimmed by 3 bases and 3 bases, with 12 bases remaining between them. The CDR3 DNA follows: TGTGCCAGCAGCTGGGGGCTAGAGGAAGAGACCCAGTACTTC. Its translation is CASSWGLEEETQYF.

In its sample, this clonotype was seen a few times. This chain connects TRBV6-5 to TRBJ1-5, with 7 bases lining up with TRBD1. V lost 6 bases to trimming and J lost 3 bases; unmatched junction nucleotides: 8. The V gene's germline CDR1 is MNHEY and CDR2 SVGAGI. This CDR3 has 15 residues. The CDR3 region has the DNA TGTGCCAGCAGAAACAGGGGAAGTATCAATCAGCCCCAGCATTTT. This codes for CASRNRGSINQPQHF.

This clonotype was counted many times. The rearrangement joins TRBV11-2 to TRBJ2-2; D gene unclear. The ends were cut back, 2 bases at V and 7 bases at J, with 14 bases in the middle. This CDR3 comprises 15 residues. CDR1 and CDR2 (germline): SGHAT, FQNNGV. The CDR3 is CASSLSGTLNGELFF. CDR3 bases: TGTGCCAGCAGCTTATCGGGCACACTCAACGGGGAGCTGTTTTTT.

This clonotype was observed many times. V and J are TRBV7-9 and TRBJ1-2; D unresolved. V was cut by 0 bases and J by 0 bases, with 8 bases left in between. In germline, CDR1 is SEHNR, CDR2 FQNEAQ (reference sequence). This CDR3 is built from 15 residues. CDR3 in DNA: TGTGCCAGCAGCTTAGCGATGGGGTCTAACTATGGCTACACCTTC. Translating it yields CASSLAMGSNYGYTF.

This clonotype was counted at least ten times. This rearrangement joins TRBV6-5 to TRBJ1-6, with 7 bases fitting TRBD1. With V trimmed by 0 bases and J by 10 bases, 6 bases remained unmatched. CDR1 and CDR2 from the germline V gene are MNHEY and SVGAGI. The CDR3 totals 15 residues. The CDR3 here is CASSYSRQGGSPLHF. The DNA of the CDR3 is TGTGCCAGCAGTTACTCCCGACAGGGTGGGTCACCCCTCCACTTT.

This clonotype was found many times. J is TRBJ2-1 and V is TRBV15; 10 bases are shared with TRBD2. The CDR3 contains 17 residues. CDR1 is LNHNV, CDR2 YYDKDF, per germline (reference sequence). V was clipped by 0 bases and J by 6 bases; unmatched bases: 8. CDR3 amino acids: CATSRDLSAGGINEQFF. The CDR3 coding sequence is TGTGCCACCAGCAGAGACTTGTCAGCGGGGGGGATCAATGAGCAGTTCTTC.

This clonotype was recorded many times. The V and J genes are TRBV12-3 or TRBV12-4 and TRBJ2-2, with TRBD1 identical over 7 bases. The CDR3 is made up of 13 amino acids. V lost 1 base to trimming and J lost 10 bases; unmatched junction nucleotides: 3. The CDR3 loop reads CASSLDRGLELFF. CDR3 nucleotide sequence: TGTGCCAGCAGTTTAGACAGGGGATTGGAGCTGTTTTTT.

The V gene is TRBV6-5, the J gene TRBJ2-1; 7 bases line up with TRBD1. The CDR3 length is 17 residues. The germline gives CDR1 MNHEY, CDR2 SVGAGI. The V and J ends lost 1 base and 5 bases, in that order; junction bases with no gene match: 11. The CDR3 is CASSYFPRRDSNNEQFF. The CDR3 region has the DNA TGTGCCAGCAGTTACTTCCCTCGCCGGGACAGCAACAATGAGCAGTTCTTC.

Many counts were recorded for this clonotype. The CDR3 nucleotides are TGTGCCAGCAGCGGAAAAGTGGCGGGGGGATCATATGGCTACACCTTC. Its protein product is CASSGKVAGGSYGYTF. The chain carries TRBV7-6 and TRBJ1-2, with D perhaps matching TRBD1 (5 bases). The ends were cut back, 5 bases at V and 5 bases at J, with 21 bases in the middle. The CDR3 is made up of 16 amino acids. Germline CDR1 is SGHVS and CDR2 is FNYEAQ.

The genes are TRBV2 and TRBJ1-2; D gene unclear. Between the trimmed V and J ends, which lost 6 bases and 4 bases, there was a span of 12 bases. CDR3 size: 13 residues. Germline assignment: CDR1 SNHLY and CDR2 FYNNEI. The CDR3 DNA is TGTGCCAGCAGGTCCCTGGACGGCTATGGCTACACCTTC. Encoded protein: CASRSLDGYGYTF.

This clonotype was seen only a few times. The chain uses TRBV11-2 and TRBJ2-2; D unclear. The germline V gene encodes CDR1 SGHAT and CDR2 FQNNGV. CDR3 length: 14 residues. V was cut by 6 bases and J by 8 bases, with 16 bases left in between. CDR3 coding DNA: TGTGCCAGCAGACGGGTCCTTAAGATAGGGGAGCTGTTTTTT. Translation: CASRRVLKIGELFF. The full variable domain, its missing parts supplied by reference TRBV11-2 and TRBJ2-2, is EAGVAQSPRYKIIEKRQSVAFWCNPISGHATLYWYQQILGQGPKLLIQFQNNGVVDDSQLPKDRFSAERLKGVDSTLKIQPAKLEDSAVYLCASRRVLKIGELFFGEGSRLTVL.

This clonotype was seen a few times. The CDR3 DNA reads as TGTGCCAGCAGCAGTGGACAGGTGGACACCGGGGAGCTGTTTTTT. Its protein product is CASSSGQVDTGELFF. V and J are TRBV5-6 and TRBJ2-2; 7 bases agree with TRBD1. This CDR3 comprises 15 residues. Per the germline V gene, CDR1 is SGHDT and CDR2 is YYEEEE. V trimming: 4 bases; J trimming: 3 bases; junction bases outside the gene matches: 6.

There are many counts of this clonotype. The rearrangement joins TRBV29-1 to TRBJ2-1, with D possibly being TRBD1 (6 bases). CDR1 and CDR2 from the germline V gene are SQVTM and ANQGSEA. The CDR3 is 14 amino acids. V gave up 5 bases and J gave up 4 bases, with 15 bases separating them. The CDR3: CSVLWGPLYNEQFF. The CDR3 region has the DNA TGCAGCGTTCTTTGGGGGCCTCTTTACAATGAGCAGTTCTTC.

This clonotype was counted many times. This chain joins TRBV11-3 and TRBJ1-1, with D possibly TRBD1 on 5 matching bases. This CDR3 is 12 amino acids long. Trimming took 5 bases from V and 5 from J, leaving 9 bases between them. Germline-derived CDR1 and CDR2 are SGHNT and YENEEA. The CDR3 here is CASSTGHTEAFF. Here the CDR3 DNA reads TGTGCCAGCAGCACCGGACATACTGAAGCTTTCTTT.

The chain couples TRBV29-1 to TRBJ1-5; D gene uncertain. The V gene lost 4 bases and the J gene lost 4 bases, with 11 bases spanning the gap. This CDR3 is 13 amino acids long. Germline V gene sequence: CDR1 SQVTM, CDR2 ANQGSEA. CDR3 residues: CSVVWGTNQPQHF. The DNA of the CDR3 is TGCAGCGTTGTATGGGGAACGAATCAGCCCCAGCATTTT.

This clonotype has a handful of counts. The chain combines TRBV5-4 with TRBJ2-2, with unresolved D. This CDR3 contains 15 residues. V shed 5 bases and J shed 0 bases, with 11 bases lying between them. Germline V gene data show CDR1 as SGHNT and CDR2 as YYREEE (reference sequence). The CDR3 bases are TGTGCCAGCAGGGAATCCCGGACGAACACCGGGGAGCTGTTTTTT. This translates into CASRESRTNTGELFF.

This clonotype was picked up a small number of times. At one boundary the junction diverges from the germline segment, which might be a read error. This chain connects TRBV9 to TRBJ2-1, with a weak D call TRBD2 (6 bases). There are 9 residues in the CDR3. The germline CDR1 and CDR2 sequences are SGDLS and YYNGEE. The CDR3 here is CASSEKRVF. CDR3 coding DNA: TGTGCCAGCAGCGAAAAGCGGGTCTTC.

This clonotype was counted ten times or more. The chain carries TRBV6-6 and TRBJ1-5; D is ambiguous. The germline V and J ends were trimmed by 2 bases and 3 bases, with 8 bases remaining between them. CDR3 length equals 14 residues. Germline CDR1 and CDR2: MNHNY and SVGAGI (reference sequence). Written as DNA, the CDR3 is TGTGCCAGCAGTTACGTGGACCTCAATCAGCCCCAGCATTTT. This codes for CASSYVDLNQPQHF.